A selection of T cell receptor beta chains follows, all from one sample in a study of post-analysis software for immune sequencing data. TCRdb re-called the PCR reads through MiXCR, storing one row per CDR3 protein. The repertoire consists of around 160,000 distinct CDR3 sequences, with 30% to 45% occurring once and the leading ten covering under 30%. Sequencing was performed on blood, taken after autologous hematopoietic stem cell transplantation. All receptors derive from a girl between 5 and 17 years old with multiple sclerosis. CDR3s include the opening cysteine and the closing phenylalanine or tryptophan. A D gene is named only where the DNA matches it firmly. Size is stated for part of the rows, as once, few or many counts, or as a class when the clone is expanded.

D gene	V gene	J gene	clone size	CDR3 DNA	CDR3 protein
-	TRBV29-1	TRBJ2-1	few	TGCAGCGTTAGGAGACAGAAACGTGCGGGGACCAATGAGCAGTTCTTC	CSVRRQKRAGTNEQFF
-	TRBV6-1	TRBJ2-7	-	TGTGCCAGCAGTGAAAGGGTGGAGGCAGCAACCTACGAGCAGTACTTC	CASSERVEAATYEQYF
-	TRBV28	TRBJ2-6	-	TGTGCCACCCAAGGGGCTGGGGCCAACGTCCTGACTTTC	CATQGAGANVLTF
-	TRBV25-1	TRBJ1-1	once	TGTGCCAGCAGTGACCCGGCGGAGCTGAACACTGAAGCTTTCTTT	CASSDPAELNTEAFF
-	TRBV29-1	TRBJ2-7	-	TGCAGCCTTGTCTCCGACGATAGCGGAACGAGCTCCTACGAGCAGTACTTC	CSLVSDDSGTSSYEQYF
-	TRBV20-1	TRBJ1-5	few	TGCAGTGCTGCCAGGGGTGGTCAGCCCCAGCATTTT	CSAARGGQPQHF
TRBD1	TRBV11-3	TRBJ2-3	-	TGTGCCAGCAGCCCGACGTGGGACAGGGGTACAGATACGCAGTATTTT	CASSPTWDRGTDTQYF
-	TRBV5-1	TRBJ2-1	many	TGCGCCAGCAGCTTGGATGGGGTCGCGGGGTACAATGAGCAGTTCTTC	CASSLDGVAGYNEQFF
-	TRBV5-1	TRBJ2-1	-	TGCGCCAGCAGCTTCAGGGCGGACAGCTCCTACAATGAGCAGTTCTTC	CASSFRADSSYNEQFF
TRBD1	TRBV5-5	TRBJ1-2	-	TGTGCCAGCAGCTTGGGGACAGGGGGACGGGACACCTTC	CASSLGTGGRDTF
TRBD2	TRBV20-1	TRBJ2-3	few	TGCAGTGCTAGCGGCGGGAGAACCCGCACAGATACGCAGTATTTT	CSASGGRTRTDTQYF
TRBD1	TRBV28	TRBJ2-7	-	TGTGCCAGCAGCTCCTCTCTTAAACAGGGGCCCCTCTACGAGCAGTACTTC	CASSSSLKQGPLYEQYF
-	TRBV6-5	TRBJ2-7	few	TGTGCCAGCAGAATCGCCTTAGACCCCTACGAGCAGTACTTC	CASRIALDPYEQYF
-	TRBV2	TRBJ2-1	-	TGTGCCAGCAGTGCCGGACGAGATTGGTTCTTC	CASSAGRDWFF
TRBD2	TRBV12-3/TRBV12-4	TRBJ2-7	-	TGTGCCAGCAGTTCGGGGGCTAGCGGGAGAGTAAACGAGCAGTACTTC	CASSSGASGRVNEQYF
TRBD1	TRBV11-2	TRBJ2-1	-	TGTGCCAGCAGGACCGGACAGGGGTTCAATGAGCAGTTCTTC	CASRTGQGFNEQFF
TRBD1	TRBV11-3	TRBJ2-1	few	TGTGCCAGCAGCTCCCGGACAGGGGTCTTATGGCAGTTCTTC	CASSSRTGVLWQFF
TRBD1	TRBV4-2	TRBJ2-3	few	TGTGCCAGCAGCCCGGGGCCCAGGGGGCGCGGAGATACGCAGTATTTT	CASSPGPRGRGDTQYF
TRBD1	TRBV4-1	TRBJ2-7	many	TGCGCCAGCAGCCAAGCGGACAGGGGATGGCAATACGAGCAGTACTTC	CASSQADRGWQYEQYF
TRBD1	TRBV6-1	TRBJ2-3	-	TGTGCCAGCAGTGTACGACAGGGGGATACGCAGTATTTT	CASSVRQGDTQYF
TRBD1	TRBV12-3/TRBV12-4	TRBJ1-6	-	TGTGCCAGCAGACCGGGACAGGTTAATTCACCCCTCCACTTT	CASRPGQVNSPLHF
-	TRBV20-1	TRBJ1-6	few	TGCAGTGCTAGAGACGGGGGTTCACCCCTCCACTTT	CSARDGGSPLHF
-	TRBV14	TRBJ2-7	-	-	CASSRSRYEQYFGPGTIF
TRBD1	TRBV6-6	TRBJ2-3	medium-sized	TGTGCCATCCATTCGGGACAGGGGACAGATACGCAGTATTTT	CAIHSGQGTDTQYF
-	TRBV7-2	TRBJ2-1	-	TGTGCCAGCAGCATAACTAGGGGGAACAATGAGCAGTTCTTC	CASSITRGNNEQFF
-	TRBV20-1	TRBJ2-5	few	TGCAGTGCTAGAGCCCTGGGTGAGACCCAGTACTTC	CSARALGETQYF
TRBD1	TRBV6-5	TRBJ2-1	-	TGTGCCAGCAACGGACAGGGCTACAATGAGCAGTTCTTC	CASNGQGYNEQFF